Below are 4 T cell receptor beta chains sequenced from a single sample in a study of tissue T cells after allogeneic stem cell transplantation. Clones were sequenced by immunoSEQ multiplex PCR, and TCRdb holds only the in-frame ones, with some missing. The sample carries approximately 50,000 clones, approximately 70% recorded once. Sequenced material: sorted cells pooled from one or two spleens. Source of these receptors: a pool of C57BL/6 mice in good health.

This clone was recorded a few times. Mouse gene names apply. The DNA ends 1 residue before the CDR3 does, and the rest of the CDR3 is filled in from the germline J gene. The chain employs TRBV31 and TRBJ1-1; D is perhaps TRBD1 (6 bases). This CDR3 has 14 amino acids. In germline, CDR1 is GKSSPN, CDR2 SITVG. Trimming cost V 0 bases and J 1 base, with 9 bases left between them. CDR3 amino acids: CAWSLRGVNTEVFF. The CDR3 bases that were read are TGTGCCTGGAGTCTGAGGGGGGTAAACACAGAAGTCTTC.

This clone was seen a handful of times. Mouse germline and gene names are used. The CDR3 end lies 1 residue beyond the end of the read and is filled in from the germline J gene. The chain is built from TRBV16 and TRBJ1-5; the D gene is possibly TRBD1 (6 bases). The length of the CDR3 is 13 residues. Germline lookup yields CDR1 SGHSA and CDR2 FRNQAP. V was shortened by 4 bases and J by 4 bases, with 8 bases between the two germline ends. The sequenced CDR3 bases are TGTGCAAGCAGCTCCCAGGGGAACCAGGCTCCGCTT. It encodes CASSSQGNQAPL. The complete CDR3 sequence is CASSSQGNQAPLF.

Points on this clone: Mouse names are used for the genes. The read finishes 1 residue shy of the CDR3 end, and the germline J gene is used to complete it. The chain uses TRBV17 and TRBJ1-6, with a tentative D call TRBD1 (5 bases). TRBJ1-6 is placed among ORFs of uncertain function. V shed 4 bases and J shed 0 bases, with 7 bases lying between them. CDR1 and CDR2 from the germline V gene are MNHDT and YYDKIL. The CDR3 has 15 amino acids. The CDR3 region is CASSKGNSYNSPLYF. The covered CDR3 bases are TGTGCTAGCAGTAAGGGGAATTCCTATAATTCGCCCCTCTAC.

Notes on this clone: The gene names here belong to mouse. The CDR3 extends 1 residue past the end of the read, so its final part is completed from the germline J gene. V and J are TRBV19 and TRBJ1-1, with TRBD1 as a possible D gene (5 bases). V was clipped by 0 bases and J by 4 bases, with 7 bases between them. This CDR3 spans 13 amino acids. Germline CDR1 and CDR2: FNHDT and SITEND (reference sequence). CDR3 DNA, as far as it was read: TGTGCCAGCAGTATAGTCGGGGCCACAGAAGTCTTC. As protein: CASSIVGATEVF. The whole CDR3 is CASSIVGATEVFF.